The rows below give T cell receptor beta chains drawn from one sample of a study of CD8+ T cells in alopecia areata. Libraries were prepared by immunoSEQ multiplex PCR; TCRdb keeps only in-frame clonotypes and omits some of them. Counted here are about 150,000 clones, 65% occurring once; the ten biggest clones make up around 0.9%. The specimen was CD4+ T cells sorted from blood, collected at week 4, from a patient treated with tofacitinib. These receptors were taken from a human donor with alopecia areata. Each CDR3 is given with its conserved first and last residue. Fields, in order: clone size, J gene, V gene, D gene, CDR3 protein, CDR3 DNA. A D gene is named only where the DNA matches it firmly. Size is stated for part of the rows, as once, few or many counts, or as a class when the clone is expanded.

NA TRBJ1-1 TRBV4-3 TRBD1 CASSTGTGGLNTEAFF TGCGCCAGCAGCACCGGGACAGGGGGCCTGAACACTGAAGCTTTCTTT
NA TRBJ1-4 TRBV29-1 NA CSVLDTTNEKLFF TGCAGCGTCCTTGACACGACTAATGAAAAACTGTTTTTT
NA TRBJ2-5 TRBV7-2 TRBD2 CASSRSGGRQETQYF TGTGCCAGCAGCCGTAGCGGGGGGCGCCAAGAGACCCAGTACTTC
few TRBJ1-5 TRBV7-2 NA CASSFHSSNQPQHF TGTGCCAGCAGCTTTCATTCCAGCAATCAGCCCCAGCATTTT
NA TRBJ2-2 TRBV29-1 TRBD1 CSVTGTGGGIGELFF TGCAGCGTTACCGGGACAGGGGGCGGGATCGGGGAGCTGTTTTTT
once TRBJ2-1 TRBV2 TRBD2 CASRAGLALNNEQFF TGTGCCAGCAGGGCGGGACTAGCGCTAAACAATGAGCAGTTCTTC
NA TRBJ2-4 TRBV2 NA CASSSTAAKNIQYF TGTGCCAGCAGTTCGACGGCAGCCAAAAACATTCAGTACTTC
NA TRBJ2-7 TRBV15 NA CATSRQRGVYEQYF TGTGCCACCAGCCGGCAAAGGGGGGTCTACGAGCAGTACTTC
few TRBJ2-2 TRBV5-1 NA CASSLVPGNTGELFF TGCGCCAGCAGCCTTGTACCGGGGAACACCGGGGAGCTGTTTTTT
NA TRBJ1-6 TRBV2 TRBD1 CASMRDRDNSPLHF TGTGCCAGCATGCGGGACAGGGACAATTCACCCCTCCACTTT
NA TRBJ1-1 TRBV12-5 NA CASALSGDRIF TGTGCTAGTGCCTTGTCAGGCGACAGAATCTTT
many TRBJ1-4 TRBV2 NA CASSTTGEKLFF TGTGCCAGCAGTACCACGGGGGAAAAACTGTTTTTT
NA TRBJ2-7 TRBV29-1 NA CSVARDVLSYEQYF TGCAGCGTTGCCCGGGACGTTCTCTCCTACGAGCAGTACTTC
NA TRBJ2-3 TRBV7-2 TRBD2 CASSLSLAGGTDTQYF TGTGCCAGCAGCTTAAGTCTAGCGGGGGGCACAGATACGCAGTATTTT